This TCR beta chain was identified during a study of blood T cell repertoires in COVID-19 (dated by TCRdb to about 2020). Background for the entire study: Samples from collaborators originated in the United States, Italy and Spain and spanned both the acute and convalescent phases of COVID-19. The material from the prospective study consisted of cDNA or gDNA derived from T cells, B-cell-depleted T cells, or PBMCs. The dataset comprised deeply sampled blood TCRbeta repertoires from subjects exposed to, actively infected with, or recovered from COVID-19. The repertoires were released in a freely available public database meant as a resource for research on the immune response to SARS-CoV-2. The samples were drawn from two sources: the first 160 participants of the ongoing ImmuneRACE study, and 1,254 subjects contributed by 6 global collaborators. Nearly every sample came with metadata listing a de-identified subject ID, COVID-19 status, age in years and sex. HLA class I and class II types, where available, came from metadata supplied by the sample provider rather than from assay-based typing.

On this clone: Which antigen it targets is not known. No per-base quality is available; no much larger clone lies one base away.

General study outcomes and caveats: How much clinical and demographic metadata was included differed by source and by participant, and the metadata was provided uncurated.

TCRbeta CDR3 regions were amplified from genomic DNA using the immunoSEQ Assay, a bias-controlled multiplex PCR. As for the original processing: Within the assay, amplification of reference gene primers was used to estimate how many nucleated cells each sample contained. To quantify the absolute abundance of each unique TCRbeta CDR3 rearrangement, sequence reads were collapsed and filtered. For each sample, productive Simpson clonality was calculated by taking the square root of Simpson's diversity index across productive rearrangements. The source is immuneACCESS, and TCRdb retained only in-frame sequences with V and J called. Part of the clones is not carried over; for the studies checked, unresolved V genes explain less than half of this, and the remainder is unexplained. Clone size and the V and J calls come from that table; the DNA yielded D and trimming. The sample table lists about 210,000 clones, 82% of them with a count of one. Jointly, the top ten make up 7.8% of the sample.

At one collaborating source in Seattle, patients were enrolled during active infection and were followed longitudinally through the course of disease. The collaborating institutions used their own protocols to collect whole blood in K2EDTA tubes. For TCRbeta analysis, collaborator samples were shipped as frozen whole blood, as isolated PBMCs, or as DNA extracted from either sample type. Looking up the germline V gene yields CDR1 KGHSH and CDR2 LQKENI. For this chain, trimming is 9 bases at the V end and 0 bases at the J end, and the number of junction bases without a gene match is 14. Including the terminal cysteine and phenylalanine, the CDR3 comprises 17 residues. CDR3 DNA only is kept here, 51 bases in frame from base 1.

The V and J segments used are TRBV18 and TRBJ2-1; 7 junctional bases match TRBD2. The clonotype was recovered from a woman aged 60-75 years with COVID-19, enrolled during active disease. The specimen sequenced was peripheral blood. The DNA sequence follows: TGTGCCAGTTCGGGACTACCGACCGAGGTCTCCTACAATGAGCAGTTCTTC. Translated, it reads CASSGLPTEVSYNEQFF.